The entry below describes one TCR beta chain. The sample is drawn from a study of shared T cell receptors in the human thymus. V gave up 3 bases and J gave up 6 bases, with 16 bases separating them. The CDR3 has 14 residues. Germline CDR1 is SGHTS and CDR2 is YDEGEE. Only in-frame clones appear in the TCRdb table, and some are missing; sequencing was by immunoSEQ multiplex PCR. This table holds approximately 660,000 clones, roughly 90% found once. These data are also associated with another study on human thymus T cells. As reported in that work: Use of V and J genes seemed skewed within the thymic and blood repertoires.

The V and J genes are TRBV5-8 and TRBJ2-7; D is ambiguous. Specimen: thymocytes. The receptor was isolated from a boy younger than two with a congenital heart defect. The CDR3 DNA sequence: TGTGCCAGCAGCTGGCCCGGGTCCCCCGGCGAGCAGTACTTC. Protein product: CASSWPGSPGEQYF.